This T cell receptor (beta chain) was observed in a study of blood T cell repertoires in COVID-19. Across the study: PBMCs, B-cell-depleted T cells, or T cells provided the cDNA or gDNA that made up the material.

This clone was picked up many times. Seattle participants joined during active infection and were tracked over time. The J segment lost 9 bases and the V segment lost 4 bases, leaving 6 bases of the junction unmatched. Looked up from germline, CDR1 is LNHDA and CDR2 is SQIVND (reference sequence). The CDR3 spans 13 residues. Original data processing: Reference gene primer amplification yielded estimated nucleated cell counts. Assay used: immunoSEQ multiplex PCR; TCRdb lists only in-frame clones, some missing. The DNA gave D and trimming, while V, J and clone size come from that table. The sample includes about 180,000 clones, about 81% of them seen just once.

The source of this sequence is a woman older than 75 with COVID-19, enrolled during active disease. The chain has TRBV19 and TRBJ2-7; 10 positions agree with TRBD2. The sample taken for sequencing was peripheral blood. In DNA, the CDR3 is TGTGCCAGTAGTACAGCGGGGGGGCAGGGGCAGTACTTC. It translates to CASSTAGGQGQYF.